Listed below are T cell receptor beta chains from one sample, sequenced in a study of T cell clones after liver transplantation. Profiling relied on immunoSEQ multiplex PCR, and the TCRdb table lists in-frame clones only, not all of them. The sample carries more than 95,000 clones, around 80% recorded once. This sample comprised CD4+ T cells from blood, obtained approximately 4 years after liver transplant. The receptors come from a human patient who received a liver transplant. Some T cells may arise from the graft donor. The CDR3 runs from the conserved cysteine through the conserved F or W. A D gene is named only where the DNA matches it firmly. Expanded clones are given a class, and other clones once, few, many or no size at all.

d_call: -
v_call: TRBV5-6
clone_size: -
j_call: TRBJ1-2
cdr3_nt: TGTGCCAGCAGCTTGTGGCCAGGGACCATCTTAGAAGGGTGCACCTTC
cdr3_aa: CASSLWPGTILEGCTF

d_call: -
v_call: TRBV7-9
clone_size: -
j_call: TRBJ2-5
cdr3_nt: TGTGCCAGCAGCTCATTTAGGGAGACCCAGTACTTC
cdr3_aa: CASSSFRETQYF

d_call: -
v_call: TRBV5-4
clone_size: once
j_call: TRBJ1-1
cdr3_nt: TGTGCCAGCAGCTTGGACCCAGGGTTAAACACTGAAGCTTTCTTT
cdr3_aa: CASSLDPGLNTEAFF

d_call: TRBD2
v_call: TRBV4-3
clone_size: -
j_call: TRBJ2-7
cdr3_nt: TGCGCCAGCAGCCAAGAGCTCGCGGGGGGTCTCTCCTACGAGCAGTACTTC
cdr3_aa: CASSQELAGGLSYEQYF

d_call: TRBD2
v_call: TRBV27
clone_size: -
j_call: TRBJ2-3
cdr3_nt: TGTGCCAGCAGTTCCAGGCGGGGGGGGTCGGCAGATACGCAGTATTTT
cdr3_aa: CASSSRRGGSADTQYF

d_call: -
v_call: TRBV10-2
clone_size: -
j_call: TRBJ2-1
cdr3_nt: TGCGCCAGCACCCCCTTGGCGTCGAGCTCCTACAATGAGCAGTTCTTC
cdr3_aa: CASTPLASSSYNEQFF

d_call: -
v_call: TRBV7-3
clone_size: -
j_call: TRBJ1-2
cdr3_nt: TGTGCCAGCAGCGGGGGCACTAACTATGGCTACACCTTC
cdr3_aa: CASSGGTNYGYTF

d_call: TRBD1
v_call: TRBV29-1
clone_size: -
j_call: TRBJ1-2
cdr3_nt: TGCAGCGTTGAACGACAGGGTTATGGCTACACCTTC
cdr3_aa: CSVERQGYGYTF

d_call: TRBD2
v_call: TRBV10-3
clone_size: few
j_call: TRBJ2-7
cdr3_nt: TGTGCCATCAGAGGTCAGGGCGGGAGCTCCTACGAGCAGTACTTC
cdr3_aa: CAIRGQGGSSYEQYF

d_call: -
v_call: TRBV7-8
clone_size: -
j_call: TRBJ2-7
cdr3_nt: TGTGCCAGCAGCTTAGCAGGGACAAACACGCGCGAGCAGTACTTC
cdr3_aa: CASSLAGTNTREQYF

d_call: TRBD2
v_call: TRBV2
clone_size: -
j_call: TRBJ2-7
cdr3_nt: TGTGCCAGCAGCGCTCGGGAGGGAGGCTTCTACGAGCAGTACTTC
cdr3_aa: CASSAREGGFYEQYF

d_call: -
v_call: TRBV12-5
clone_size: -
j_call: TRBJ1-2
cdr3_nt: TGTGCTAGTGGTTTCGACAGCTATGGCTACACCTTC
cdr3_aa: CASGFDSYGYTF

d_call: -
v_call: TRBV29-1
clone_size: -
j_call: TRBJ2-1
cdr3_nt: TGCAGCGGTCTGCACGCTCCCCGGGGTGAGCAGTTCTTC
cdr3_aa: CSGLHAPRGEQFF

d_call: -
v_call: TRBV5-5
clone_size: -
j_call: TRBJ1-4
cdr3_nt: TGTGCCAGCAGCTTGATGGGACCTAATGAAAAACTGTTTTTT
cdr3_aa: CASSLMGPNEKLFF

d_call: -
v_call: TRBV28
clone_size: -
j_call: TRBJ2-6
cdr3_nt: TGTGCCAGCAGTTTATCCAGCTCTGGGGCCAACGTCCTGACTTTC
cdr3_aa: CASSLSSSGANVLTF

d_call: -
v_call: TRBV7-2
clone_size: -
j_call: TRBJ1-6
cdr3_nt: TGTGCCAGCAGCTTACAATCCGGGACCAGGGGTTCACCCCTCCACTTT
cdr3_aa: CASSLQSGTRGSPLHF

d_call: -
v_call: TRBV9
clone_size: many
j_call: TRBJ1-3
cdr3_nt: TGTGCCAGCAGCGTAGCGCAGGAGAGCTCTGGAAACACCATATATTTT
cdr3_aa: CASSVAQESSGNTIYF

d_call: -
v_call: TRBV4-1
clone_size: -
j_call: TRBJ1-2
cdr3_nt: TGCGCCAGCAGCCAAAGGGAGTATGGCTACACCTTC
cdr3_aa: CASSQREYGYTF

d_call: -
v_call: TRBV27
clone_size: -
j_call: TRBJ2-1
cdr3_nt: TGTGCCAGCAGTTTCCGACAAACAGGGAGCTCCTACAATGAGCAGTTCTTC
cdr3_aa: CASSFRQTGSSYNEQFF

d_call: -
v_call: TRBV29-1
clone_size: -
j_call: TRBJ1-4
cdr3_nt: TGCAGCGTTGACAGGGGCCTTAATGAAAAACTGTTTTTT
cdr3_aa: CSVDRGLNEKLFF

d_call: TRBD2
v_call: TRBV19
clone_size: -
j_call: TRBJ2-7
cdr3_nt: TGTGCCAGTAGTTCACGACTAGCGGGGGGATCCTACGAGCAGTACTTC
cdr3_aa: CASSSRLAGGSYEQYF

d_call: -
v_call: TRBV7-2
clone_size: -
j_call: TRBJ1-5
cdr3_nt: TGTGCCAGCAGCTTCGGTCGGGGGGGGGATCAGCCCCAGCATTTT
cdr3_aa: CASSFGRGGDQPQHF

d_call: -
v_call: TRBV5-1
clone_size: -
j_call: TRBJ2-6
cdr3_nt: TGCGCCAGCAGACCCGACAGTCCCGGGGCCAACGTCCTGACTTTC
cdr3_aa: CASRPDSPGANVLTF

d_call: -
v_call: TRBV19
clone_size: -
j_call: TRBJ1-5
cdr3_nt: TGTGCCAGTAGCCTCGGAGGGGGGAGGGGACAGCCCCAGCATTTT
cdr3_aa: CASSLGGGRGQPQHF

d_call: -
v_call: TRBV6-6
clone_size: once
j_call: TRBJ1-4
cdr3_nt: TGTGCCAGCAGTGGTAACGGACCTAATGAAAAACTGTTTTTT
cdr3_aa: CASSGNGPNEKLFF

d_call: -
v_call: TRBV9
clone_size: -
j_call: TRBJ2-3
cdr3_nt: TGTGCCAGCAGCGAACTAGTGGCAGATACGCAGTATTTT
cdr3_aa: CASSELVADTQYF

d_call: TRBD1
v_call: TRBV5-5
clone_size: -
j_call: TRBJ1-4
cdr3_nt: TGTGCCAGCAGCCCGGGACAGGGCATATCTCTGGATGAAAAACTGTTTTTT
cdr3_aa: CASSPGQGISLDEKLFF

d_call: TRBD1
v_call: TRBV10-2
clone_size: -
j_call: TRBJ2-7
cdr3_nt: TGCGCCAGCAGTGGAGGACAGGGGGGTTCCTACGAGCAGTACTTC
cdr3_aa: CASSGGQGGSYEQYF

d_call: -
v_call: TRBV6-1
clone_size: -
j_call: TRBJ2-7
cdr3_nt: TGTGCCAGCAGTGAAGGCTGGAGCTCCTACGAGCAGTACTTC
cdr3_aa: CASSEGWSSYEQYF

d_call: -
v_call: TRBV5-1
clone_size: -
j_call: TRBJ2-1
cdr3_nt: TGCGCCAGCAGCTTGCAAAACAATGAGCAGTTCTTC
cdr3_aa: CASSLQNNEQFF

d_call: TRBD1
v_call: TRBV2
clone_size: -
j_call: TRBJ2-2
cdr3_nt: TGTGCCAGCAGGGACAGGCCCGACACCGGGGAGCTGTTTTTT
cdr3_aa: CASRDRPDTGELFF

d_call: -
v_call: TRBV6-1
clone_size: -
j_call: TRBJ2-1
cdr3_nt: TGTGCCAGCAGTCTGCTAAGGGATGAGCAGTTCTTC
cdr3_aa: CASSLLRDEQFF

d_call: -
v_call: TRBV19
clone_size: -
j_call: TRBJ2-3
cdr3_nt: TGTGCCAGTAGTGTCCTGTTGCCAGATACGCAGTATTTT
cdr3_aa: CASSVLLPDTQYF

d_call: -
v_call: TRBV19
clone_size: -
j_call: TRBJ1-4
cdr3_nt: TGTGCCAGTAGTATCGTGGCCGTCCCTGGGGAAAAACTGTTTTTT
cdr3_aa: CASSIVAVPGEKLFF

d_call: -
v_call: TRBV4-2
clone_size: -
j_call: TRBJ1-6
cdr3_nt: TGTGCCAGCAGCCAAGATCAGAGACAGCTATATTCACCCCTCCACTTT
cdr3_aa: CASSQDQRQLYSPLHF

d_call: -
v_call: TRBV5-1
clone_size: -
j_call: TRBJ2-2
cdr3_nt: TGCGCCAGCAGCTTGGTTGGGGAACGGACACGGGAGCTGTTTTTT
cdr3_aa: CASSLVGERTRELFF

d_call: -
v_call: TRBV15
clone_size: -
j_call: TRBJ1-1
cdr3_nt: TGTGCCACCAGCAGAGTAGTCTACACTGAAGCTTTCTTT
cdr3_aa: CATSRVVYTEAFF

d_call: -
v_call: TRBV7-9
clone_size: once
j_call: TRBJ2-6
cdr3_nt: TGTGCCAGCAGCTTACGGGGGGCGTCTGGGGCCAACGTCCTGACTTTC
cdr3_aa: CASSLRGASGANVLTF

d_call: -
v_call: TRBV19
clone_size: -
j_call: TRBJ1-4
cdr3_nt: TGTGCCAGTAGTAATGAAAAACTGTTTTTT
cdr3_aa: CASSNEKLFF

d_call: -
v_call: TRBV18
clone_size: -
j_call: TRBJ2-1
cdr3_nt: TGTGCCAGCTCACCGGACAGTTACAATGAGCAGTTCTTC
cdr3_aa: CASSPDSYNEQFF

d_call: -
v_call: TRBV2
clone_size: -
j_call: TRBJ1-3
cdr3_nt: TGTGCCACCTCCGAAGTGTGGAACTCTGGAAACACCATATATTTT
cdr3_aa: CATSEVWNSGNTIYF

d_call: TRBD2
v_call: TRBV18
clone_size: -
j_call: TRBJ2-1
cdr3_nt: TGTGCCAGCTCACCAGAGCGGGGGGGCTACAATGAGCAGTTCTTC
cdr3_aa: CASSPERGGYNEQFF

d_call: -
v_call: TRBV2
clone_size: -
j_call: TRBJ1-3
cdr3_nt: TGTGCCAGCAGTGAGCTCAACAGAAACACCATATATTTT
cdr3_aa: CASSELNRNTIYF

d_call: TRBD2
v_call: TRBV7-2
clone_size: -
j_call: TRBJ2-3
cdr3_nt: TGTGCCAGCACCCATCGACTAGCGGGGGGCCACACAGATACGCAGTATTTT
cdr3_aa: CASTHRLAGGHTDTQYF

d_call: TRBD1
v_call: TRBV7-9
clone_size: -
j_call: TRBJ2-6
cdr3_nt: TGTGCCAGCAGCTTAGGGGACAGGATAAGCTCTGGGGCCAACGTCCTGACTTTC
cdr3_aa: CASSLGDRISSGANVLTF

d_call: TRBD1
v_call: TRBV29-1
clone_size: -
j_call: TRBJ1-5
cdr3_nt: TGCAGCGTCGCGACGGGGACAGGAAGGGATCAGCCCCAGCATTTT
cdr3_aa: CSVATGTGRDQPQHF

d_call: TRBD1
v_call: TRBV25-1
clone_size: -
j_call: TRBJ1-1
cdr3_nt: TGTGCCAGTAAAAAACAGGGGGCCATGAACACTGAAGCTTTCTTT
cdr3_aa: CASKKQGAMNTEAFF

d_call: -
v_call: TRBV7-8
clone_size: -
j_call: TRBJ1-1
cdr3_nt: TGTGCCAGCAGCTTTGGACAGATGAACACTGAAGCTTTCTTT
cdr3_aa: CASSFGQMNTEAFF

d_call: -
v_call: TRBV2
clone_size: once
j_call: TRBJ2-4
cdr3_nt: TGTGCCAGCAGTGACTACAGCCTTAGGAGAGACAAAAACATTCAGTACTTC
cdr3_aa: CASSDYSLRRDKNIQYF

d_call: -
v_call: TRBV6-1
clone_size: -
j_call: TRBJ1-2
cdr3_nt: TGTGCCAGCAGTGACCCCCCGCCCGGGGAAGGCTACACCTTC
cdr3_aa: CASSDPPPGEGYTF

d_call: -
v_call: TRBV4-2
clone_size: -
j_call: TRBJ1-1
cdr3_nt: TGTGCCATAGCGAGAAGGCTAGAAACTGAAGCTTTCTTT
cdr3_aa: CAIARRLETEAFF

d_call: TRBD1
v_call: TRBV7-9
clone_size: few
j_call: TRBJ2-1
cdr3_nt: TGTGCCAGCAGCCTCTGGGCCCCGGGACAGGGAGGTAATGAGCAGTTCTTC
cdr3_aa: CASSLWAPGQGGNEQFF

d_call: TRBD1
v_call: TRBV2
clone_size: -
j_call: TRBJ1-4
cdr3_nt: TGTGCCAGCAGTGAGGACAGGAACAACGAAAAACTGTTTTTT
cdr3_aa: CASSEDRNNEKLFF

d_call: TRBD1
v_call: TRBV4-3
clone_size: -
j_call: TRBJ1-1
cdr3_nt: TGCGCCAGCAGCCAAGACAGGGGGCTTACTGAAGCTTTCTTT
cdr3_aa: CASSQDRGLTEAFF

d_call: -
v_call: TRBV7-2
clone_size: -
j_call: TRBJ2-1
cdr3_nt: TGTGCCAGCAGCTTAGGAGGGAGCGCTTCCAATGAGCAGTTCTTC
cdr3_aa: CASSLGGSASNEQFF